Shown below are 18 T cell receptor beta chains from a single sample sequenced in a study of regulatory T cells in long-lasting Graves disease. As for time point: newly diagnosed GD, antithyroid drugs for less than 3 months. Generation of the TCR library employed RNA extracted from PBMCs. Sequencing libraries for TCR beta were prepared with iRepertoire HTBI primers and Arm-PCR of CDR3 regions. One entry per CDR3 protein, called by TCRdb with MiXCR from the multiplex PCR reads. The table lists 410,000 or so distinct CDR3 sequences, 14% to 15% of them singletons. The same sample was also used in a study of T cells in Graves' hyperthyroidism and ophthalmopathy.

Sequenced material: peripheral blood mononuclear cells (PBMCs), taken at new diagnosis, from a patient treated with antithyroid drugs. All receptors come from a woman in her 30s with Graves disease.

This clonotype was observed at least ten times. CDR3 amino acids: CASSPRVRGKTEAFF. CDR3 bases: TGTGCCAGCAGCCCCCGGGTCAGGGGAAAGACTGAAGCTTTCTTT. The chain links TRBV3-1 to TRBJ1-1, with D perhaps matching TRBD1 (6 bases). The CDR3 is made up of 15 amino acids. Germline CDR1 and CDR2: LGHDT and YNNKEL (reference sequence). With 4 bases removed from V and 5 bases from J, the gap between germline ends came to 17 bases.

This clonotype was detected ten times or more. V and J are TRBV7-8 and TRBJ1-5; 7 bases match TRBD1. The germline gives CDR1 SGHVS, CDR2 FQNEAQ. CDR3 length equals 16 residues. Unmatched junction bases numbered 7, after V lost 5 bases and J lost 0 bases. DNA for the CDR3: TGTGCCAGCAGCCACGGGACAGAGGATAGCAATCAGCCCCAGCATTTT. As protein: CASSHGTEDSNQPQHF.

This clonotype was observed a handful of times. The rearrangement joins TRBV24-1 to TRBJ2-3; D uncertain. CDR3 length: 16 residues. Per the germline V gene, CDR1 is KGHDR and CDR2 is SFDVKD. Trimming took off 1 base at V and 5 bases at J, with 15 bases between the two ends. CDR3 protein: CATSDLRGDKRDTQYF. CDR3 DNA: TGTGCCACCAGTGATTTAAGAGGTGACAAAAGAGATACGCAGTATTTT.

This clonotype came up many times. The chain is built from TRBV12-3 or TRBV12-4 and TRBJ2-5; possible D gene TRBD2, 5 bases. CDR3 length: 14 residues. V was pared by 5 bases and J by 5 bases, with 15 bases between. As DNA, the CDR3 is TGTGCCAGCAGTCCTCGAAAAGGGAGCGAGACCCAGTACTTC. Its translation is CASSPRKGSETQYF.

This clonotype was seen ten or more times. The V and J genes are TRBV28 and TRBJ2-3, with TRBD1 matching 7 bases. The germline gives CDR1 MDHEN, CDR2 SYDVKM. V gave up 3 bases and J gave up 2 bases; unmatched junction bases: 5. This CDR3 contains 15 residues. The CDR3 coding sequence is TGTGCCAGCAGTTTGCCAGGGACAGACACAGATACGCAGTATTTT. It is translated as CASSLPGTDTDTQYF.

Of note for this clonotype: This may be a read error, as it is one base from a much larger clone. The chain employs TRBV29-1 and TRBJ2-7, with 10 nucleotides matching TRBD2. The CDR3 is 17 amino acids. Germline values: CDR1 SQVTM, CDR2 ANQGSEA. In DNA form, the CDR3 reads TGCAGCGTTGAAAGGGATGGGGCTAGCGGGAGCTCCTGCGAGCAGTACTTC. Amino acid sequence: CSVERDGASGSSCEQYF.

This clonotype was recorded at least ten times. This rearrangement joins TRBV2 to TRBJ2-1, with 7 bases that match TRBD2. The CDR3 has 15 amino acids. CDR1 is SNHLY, CDR2 FYNNEI, per germline. With V trimmed by 3 bases and J by 5 bases, 7 bases remained unmatched. Here the CDR3 DNA reads TGTGCCAGCAGTGAGGGACTACTTGAGAACAATGAGCAGTTCTTC. The encoded protein is CASSEGLLENNEQFF.

At least ten counts were recorded for this clonotype. This chain connects TRBV6-2 or TRBV6-3 to TRBJ2-4, with D hard to call. The length of the CDR3 is 14 residues. Trimming cost V 5 bases and J 5 bases, with 13 bases left between them. Per germline, CDR1 MNHEY and CDR2 SVGEGT. CDR3 residues: CASSESHSQNIQYF. The CDR3 region has the DNA TGTGCCAGCAGTGAATCTCACAGCCAAAACATTCAGTACTTC.

This clonotype showed up just a few times. The chain couples TRBV5-1 to TRBJ1-1; D gene unclear. This CDR3 has 15 residues. Per germline, CDR1 SGHRS and CDR2 YFSETQ. Trimming left V 2 bases short and J 8 bases short, with 19 bases between. This chain's CDR3 is CASSFGSGRLLEAFF. The CDR3 DNA reads TGCGCCAGCAGCTTCGGGTCTGGCCGTCTATTAGAAGCTTTCTTT.

This clonotype was counted only a few times. J is TRBJ2-5 and V is TRBV19; TRBD2 agrees at 8 bases. CDR3 length: 16 amino acids. The J segment lost 4 bases and the V segment lost 11 bases, leaving 18 bases of the junction unmatched. Germline V CDR1 and CDR2: LNHDA, SQIVND (reference sequence). CDR3 DNA: TGTGCCGGCATGGGGCCGACTAGCGCAAGAGGAGAGACCCAGTACTTC. Protein product: CAGMGPTSARGETQYF.

This clonotype appeared many times. The DNA of the CDR3 is TGTGCCAGCAGGTCTGTTGGCCTCTACGAGCAGTACTTC. Protein product: CASRSVGLYEQYF. The V and J genes are TRBV7-8 and TRBJ2-7, with D hard to call. Deletions cut 6 bases from V and 3 bases from J, with 12 bases between. The CDR3 contains 13 residues. CDR1 SGHVS and CDR2 FQNEAQ come from the germline V gene.

This clonotype was seen many times. CDR3 DNA sequence: TGTGCCAGCAGCCAAGAGTCCTCCCGCTACAATGAGCAGTTCTTC. This sequence encodes CASSQESSRYNEQFF. This chain links TRBV14 with TRBJ2-1; no reliable D call. The CDR3 totals 15 residues. The ends were cut back, 0 bases at V and 3 bases at J, with 9 bases in the middle. Germline V gene lookup returns CDR1 SGHDN and CDR2 FVKESK.

The chain has TRBV28 and TRBJ1-4; 9 bases line up with TRBD1. J lost 7 bases, V lost 4 bases, and 7 bases had no gene match. This CDR3 spans 15 amino acids. Germline CDR1 is MDHEN and CDR2 is SYDVKM. CDR3 nucleotide sequence: TGTGCCAGCAGTTCACAGGGGGCCGGGGGTGAAAAACTGTTTTTT. Encoded protein: CASSSQGAGGEKLFF.

This clonotype was observed at least ten times. This chain joins TRBV7-2 and TRBJ2-5; 12 nucleotides match TRBD2. This CDR3 comprises 15 residues. Germline V gene sequence: CDR1 SGHTA, CDR2 FQGNSA. V was pared by 0 bases and J by 4 bases, with 0 bases of the junction left unmatched. In nucleotides, the CDR3 is TGTGCCAGCAGCTTAGCGGGACTAGCGGGAGAGACCCAGTACTTC. This encodes CASSLAGLAGETQYF.

This clonotype has at least ten counts. This rearrangement joins TRBV20-1 to TRBJ2-7; 9 bases align to TRBD2. CDR1 DFQATT and CDR2 SNEGSKA come from the germline V gene (reference sequence). Losses at the gene ends were 3 bases for V and 2 bases for J; bases not matched to a gene: 5. The CDR3 runs to 14 residues. Written as DNA, the CDR3 is TGCAGTGCTAGTTCTAGCGGGAACACCTACGAGCAGTACTTC. It is translated as CSASSSGNTYEQYF.

This clonotype was seen only a few times. This chain links TRBV12-5 with TRBJ2-3, with D unresolved. The length of the CDR3 is 13 residues. Trimming shortened V by 7 bases and J by 6 bases, and 14 bases separated the two germline ends. The germline V gene encodes CDR1 LGHNT and CDR2 FRNRAP. CDR3 sequence reads: CASATSSADTQYF. The CDR3 nucleotides read TGTGCTAGTGCTACCTCAAGTGCGGATACGCAGTATTTT.

V usage is TRBV27 and J usage is TRBJ1-2; D gene ambiguous. Trimming removed 0 bases at V and 8 bases at J, with 10 bases between. The CDR3 loop spans 13 amino acids. Germline loops: CDR1 MNHEY, CDR2 SMNVEV (reference sequence). CDR3 sequence reads: CASSLSSVGGYTF. The CDR3 bases are TGTGCCAGCAGTTTATCCTCAGTGGGAGGCTACACCTTC.

This clonotype was detected many times. The J gene is TRBJ2-1, the V gene TRBV27; 8 nucleotides align to TRBD2. The CDR3 spans 19 residues. The trim removed 8 bases at V and 6 bases at J, leaving 24 bases unmatched. CDR1 is MNHEY, CDR2 SMNVEV, per germline (reference sequence). The CDR3 coding sequence is TGTGCCAGCGGACTCCTTGGGACTAGTAGGGTGCAGGTCCTCAATGAGCAGTTCTTC. It is translated as CASGLLGTSRVQVLNEQFF.